This T cell receptor beta chain was identified in a study of cytomegalovirus exposure and HLA in healthy donors. Study at large: Counted in an early data release were 85 million or so unique TCRs from HLA-typed donors. Genotyping of under 500 donors showed that 80% to 90% belonged to the Caucasian-associated ancestry cluster. The study's findings and limits: Altogether, 164 TCR beta chains were recorded as cytomegalovirus-associated. As a later analysis showed, a missense DCLRE1C variant was linked to trimming of TCR beta V- and J-genes.

Germline V lookup: CDR1 SQVTM, CDR2 ANQGSEA. The CDR3 spans 13 residues. Trimming stripped 3 bases from V and 4 bases from J, with 12 bases between. As regards this clone: Its antigen is not known.

The PCR made use of 60 Vbeta and 13 Jbeta primers. Assay: immunoSEQ multiplex PCR; the TCRdb copy retains only in-frame clones and omits some. The table shows some 190,000 clones, with approximately 78% occurring only once. The chain has TRBV29-1 and TRBJ1-2, with D possibly matching TRBD1 (5 bases). This TCR was recovered from a male donor in good health and CMV-seronegative. Sequencing input: PBMCs. The CDR3 reads CSVESSGLYGYTF. The CDR3 DNA reads TGCAGCGTTGAGTCGTCAGGGCTCTATGGCTACACCTTC.